The sequence of this T cell receptor beta chain was determined in a study of shared clonotypes between healthy human individuals (TCRdb year 2020). For the study in its entirety: The cohort included three men and a couple of women between 18 and 49 years of age. Leukapheresis yielded between about 0.85 and 9 billion PBMCs per donor. The study deeply sequenced blood TCR repertoires of roughly five healthy adults to estimate repertoire size and the extent of clonotype sharing between individuals. Per donor, three plates each were used for CD4 naive and CD4 memory, two for CD8 naive, and one for CD8 memory. Different laboratories and diverse techniques were used to prepare libraries and sequence TCR repertoires, to increase sequencing depth and limit assay-specific biases.

This clone is a singleton in its sample. No cognate antigen has been identified for it. No qualities accompany the bases; no much larger clone lies one base away. Spanning cysteine to phenylalanine, the CDR3 consists of 14 amino acids. This entry keeps only the CDR3 DNA: 42 bases, framed from base 1. CDR1 and CDR2, per the germline V gene (reference sequence), are LNHDA and SQIVND. Trimming costs V 4 bases and J 6 bases, and their ends lie 13 bases apart. Beyond this particular receptor, the publication reports: Rarefaction of sorted-subset datasets indicated incomplete sequencing despite the large sequencing depth. Across a handful of donors, around 5% of naive CD4, roughly 3.5% of naive CD8, under 2.5% of memory CD4, and 0.4% to 0.45% of memory CD8 clonotypes were shared. Pairwise subsampling indicated that sequencing depth was expected to affect the degree of clonotype sharing among donors. The small number of donors limited the genetic and exposure-history diversity represented. Larger estimated clonotype richness was generally found for naive subsets than for memory subsets. Compared with non-shared clonotypes, clonotypes shared by all four sorted-subset donors had higher generation probabilities. Sampling was restricted to blood, and TCR repertoires in tissue are likely to differ from TCR repertoires in blood.

Healthy HIV-negative adults with no recently reported acute infections or vaccinations were included as donors. All donors were Caucasian adults living in Nashville, Tennessee, USA. CD4+ T cells were enriched by magnetic negative selection, after which naive cells were positively selected on CD45RA and the negative fraction was taken as the memory subset. Blood was obtained by leukapheresis, after which PBMCs were separated by Ficoll-Histopaque density gradient centrifugation and cryopreserved in liquid nitrogen vapor phase. Purity and quantity of every magnetically sorted T cell population were checked by analytical flow cytometry. Genomic DNA was isolated from every sorted fraction and measured by UV absorbance on a Nanodrop 2000c. Using the deep immunoSEQ assay, multiplex PCR amplified TCR CDR3 regions from genomic DNA. Genomic DNA extracted from each cell subset was distributed evenly over all wells of several immunoSEQ 96-well plates, and each plate served as one replicate. Each replicate PCR for sorted subsets received around 200 ng genomic DNA, equal to some 32,000 T cell genomes. Purified libraries were measured with a Qubit 3.0 fluorometer, size-checked on a Bioanalyzer 2100, and measured again with the KAPA Library Quantification kit. Every immunoSEQ 96-well plate was sequenced on a dedicated single-read 150-cycle Illumina NextSeq 550 flow cell. The study's processing was this. Because the immunoSEQ output included only junctional sequences and no quality scores, the filtering could not be the same as the filtering used for full-length reads. To assign V/J genes and CDR3, sequences were annotated against IMGT germline references using PyIR, a Python wrapper for IgBLAST v1.9. Reads with weak V/J assignments (E-value above 1e-6), missing CDR3, stop codons, out-of-frame junctions, or ambiguous translated residues were removed. A V3J clonotype was defined by an identical inferred V gene, J gene, and CDR3 amino acid sequence. Percentage overlap between repertoires was calculated by dividing the number of shared unique clonotypes by the size of the smaller repertoire. Richness of each repertoire was evaluated using RTK rarefaction, the Chao1 estimator, and Recon v2.1 estimates of unobserved clonotypes. Generation probabilities for all TCRbeta clonotypes obtained by the gDNA method from a handful of donors were computed using OLGA. Sourced from immuneACCESS, this table was stored by TCRdb with only in-frame sequences that have V and J called. A share of the clones is absent; for the studies checked, an unresolved V gene accounts for under half, and the remainder has no known explanation. That table gives V, J and clone size, and the DNA gave D and trimming. The sample table holds approximately 2.5 million clones, of which approximately 92% were seen once. The top ten constitute 0.11% to 0.15% of the sample.

What was sequenced was naive CD4+ T cells sorted from blood. The cell subset or site tag for this specimen amounts to: CD45RA+ positively selected. The receptor was derived from a man aged 18 to 30 in good health. The rearranged chain carries TRBV19 and TRBJ2-1; no D gene can be assigned with confidence. The CDR3 region: CASSREPSGNEQFF. The nucleotide sequence is given as TGTGCCAGTAGTAGGGAACCTTCGGGCAATGAGCAGTTCTTC.